This T cell receptor (beta chain) was captured in a study of blood T cell repertoires in COVID-19. Study overall: Sites in the United States, Italy and Spain provided acute and convalescent COVID-19 samples. PBMCs, B-cell-depleted T cells, or T cells provided the cDNA or gDNA that made up the material.

Only in-frame clones appear in the TCRdb table, and some are missing; sequencing was by immunoSEQ multiplex PCR. This repertoire shows roughly 43,000 clones, more than 70% found once; its top ten account for about 5.3%. The receptor's source is a human donor in a cohort sampled during active COVID-19. The sequencing input was peripheral blood.

The CDR3 reads CASSPTGDNSPLHF. CDR3 nucleotide sequence: TGTGCCAGCAGTCCGACGGGGGACAATTCACCCCTCCACTTT. The rearrangement links TRBV27 to TRBJ1-6, with D tentatively TRBD1 (5 bases). V was trimmed by 5 bases and J by 7 bases, leaving 12 bases between them. CDR1 and CDR2 from the germline V gene are MNHEY and SMNVEV (reference sequence). CDR3 length equals 14 residues.